This TCR beta chain was found in a study of blood T cell repertoires in COVID-19. Overall study: Acute and convalescent COVID-19 specimens originated in the United States, Italy and Spain.

Cohort assignment relied on participant-reported clinical history. Either two negative PCRs, clearance, or symptom resolution qualified Cohort 3 donors as recovered. Germline assignment: CDR1 SNHLY and CDR2 FYNNEI. CDR3 size: 14 residues. The V gene lost 7 bases and the J gene lost 4 bases, with 16 bases spanning the gap. Original processing notes: Amplification of reference gene primers provided the estimated nucleated cell counts. The repertoire was sequenced with immunoSEQ multiplex PCR; TCRdb's copy has only in-frame clones and lacks some. Clone size and the V and J calls come from that table; the DNA yielded D and trimming. The data contain some 250,000 clones, around 88% of them singletons.

The sample was PBMCs or T cells enriched from blood (not recorded which). The V and J genes are TRBV2 and TRBJ1-1, with D tentatively TRBD1 (6 bases). This TCR was recovered from a man aged 40-49 years who had recovered from COVID-19. This chain's CDR3 is CASIQNQGSTEAFF. The DNA for the CDR3 is TGTGCCAGCATACAAAATCAGGGGAGCACTGAAGCTTTCTTT.